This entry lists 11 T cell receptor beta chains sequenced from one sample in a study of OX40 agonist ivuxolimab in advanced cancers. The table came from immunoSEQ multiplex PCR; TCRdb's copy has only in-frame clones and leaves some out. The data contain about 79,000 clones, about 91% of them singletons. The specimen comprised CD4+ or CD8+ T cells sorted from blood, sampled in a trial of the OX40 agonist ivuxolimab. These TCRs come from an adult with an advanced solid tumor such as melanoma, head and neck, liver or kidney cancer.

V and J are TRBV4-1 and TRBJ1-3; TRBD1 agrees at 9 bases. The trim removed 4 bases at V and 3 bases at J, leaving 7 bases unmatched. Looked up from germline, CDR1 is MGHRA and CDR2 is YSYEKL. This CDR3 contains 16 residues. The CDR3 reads CASSLNDRGFGNTIYF. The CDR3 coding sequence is TGCGCCAGCAGCCTTAACGACAGGGGGTTTGGAAACACCATATATTTT.

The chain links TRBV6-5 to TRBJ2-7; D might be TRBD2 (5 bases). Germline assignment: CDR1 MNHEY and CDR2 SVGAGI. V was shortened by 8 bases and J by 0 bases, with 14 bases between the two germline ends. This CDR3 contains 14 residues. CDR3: CASHGSTSSYEQYF. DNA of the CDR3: TGTGCCAGCCACGGGTCAACTAGCTCCTACGAGCAGTACTTC.

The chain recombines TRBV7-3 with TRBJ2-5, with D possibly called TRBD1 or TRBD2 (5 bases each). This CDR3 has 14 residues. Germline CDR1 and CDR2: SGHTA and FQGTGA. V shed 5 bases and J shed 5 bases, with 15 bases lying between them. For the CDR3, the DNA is TGTGCCAGCAGCCCGATGGCAGGGACGGAGACCCAGTACTTC. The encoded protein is CASSPMAGTETQYF.

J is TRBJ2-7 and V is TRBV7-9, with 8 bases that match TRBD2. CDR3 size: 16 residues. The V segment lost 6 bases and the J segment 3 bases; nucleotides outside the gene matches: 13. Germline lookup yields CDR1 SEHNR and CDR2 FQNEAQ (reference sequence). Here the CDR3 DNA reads TGTGCCAGCAGTCACCCTGGCGGGGGGTTTGACTACGAGCAGTACTTC. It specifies CASSHPGGGFDYEQYF. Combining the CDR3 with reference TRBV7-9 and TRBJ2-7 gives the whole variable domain DTGVSQNPRHKITKRGQNVTFRCDPISEHNRLYWYRQTLGQGPEFLTYFQNEAQLEKSRLLSDRFSAERPKGSFSTLEIQRTEQGDSAMYLCASSHPGGGFDYEQYFGPGTRLTVT.

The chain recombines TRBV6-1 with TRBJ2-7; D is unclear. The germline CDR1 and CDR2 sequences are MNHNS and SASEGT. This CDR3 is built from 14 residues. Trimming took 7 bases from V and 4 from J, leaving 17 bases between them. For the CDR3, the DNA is TGTGCCAGCACCTACGGAGATGGCCGATACGAGCAGTACTTC. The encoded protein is CASTYGDGRYEQYF.

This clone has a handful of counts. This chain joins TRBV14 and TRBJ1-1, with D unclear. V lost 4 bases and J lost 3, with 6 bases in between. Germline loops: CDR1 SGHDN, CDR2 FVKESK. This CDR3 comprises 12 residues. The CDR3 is CASSRRDTEAFF. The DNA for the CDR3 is TGTGCCAGCAGCCGCCGCGACACTGAAGCTTTCTTT.

CDR3 in DNA: TGTGCCAGCTCACTTCCAGGGGTTAATGAAAAACTGTTTTTT. This sequence encodes CASSLPGVNEKLFF. This chain uses TRBV18 with TRBJ1-4; D is possibly TRBD1 (6 bases). The CDR3 is made up of 14 amino acids. The germline CDR1 and CDR2 sequences are KGHSH and LQKENI. V was clipped by 4 bases and J by 4 bases, with 10 bases between them.

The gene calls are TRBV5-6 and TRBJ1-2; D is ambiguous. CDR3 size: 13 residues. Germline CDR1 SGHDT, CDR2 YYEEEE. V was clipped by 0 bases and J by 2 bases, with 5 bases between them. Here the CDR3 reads CASSLGKNYGYTF. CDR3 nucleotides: TGTGCCAGCAGCTTGGGGAAGAACTATGGCTACACCTTC.

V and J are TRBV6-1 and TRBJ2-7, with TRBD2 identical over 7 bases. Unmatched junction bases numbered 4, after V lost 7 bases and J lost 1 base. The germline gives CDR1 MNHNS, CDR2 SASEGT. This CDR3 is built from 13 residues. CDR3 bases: TGTGCCAGCAATCCTAGCGGTTCCTACGAGCAGTACTTC. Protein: CASNPSGSYEQYF.

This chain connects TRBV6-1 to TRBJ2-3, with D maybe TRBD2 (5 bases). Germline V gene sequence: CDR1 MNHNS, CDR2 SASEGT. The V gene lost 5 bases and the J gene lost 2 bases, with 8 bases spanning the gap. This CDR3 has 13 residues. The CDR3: CASSSGPTDTQYF. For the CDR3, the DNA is TGTGCCAGCAGTAGCGGCCCCACAGATACGCAGTATTTT.

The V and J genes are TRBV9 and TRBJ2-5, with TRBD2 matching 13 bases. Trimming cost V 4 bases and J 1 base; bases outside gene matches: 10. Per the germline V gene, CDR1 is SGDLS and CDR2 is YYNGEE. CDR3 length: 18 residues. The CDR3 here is CASSSGGLAGVGQETQYF. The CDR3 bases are TGTGCCAGCAGCTCCGGCGGACTAGCGGGAGTGGGCCAAGAGACCCAGTACTTC.